This T cell receptor (beta chain) emerged from a study of cytomegalovirus exposure and HLA in healthy donors. Germline V CDR1 and CDR2: SGHRS, YFSETQ. The J segment lost 5 bases and the V segment lost 3 bases, leaving 7 bases of the junction unmatched. The CDR3 sequence is 15 residues long. The PCR used 60 Vbeta and 13 Jbeta primers. In the authors' workflow: As a later analysis found, there were tens of millions of unique TCR beta chains, of which 8.5 million to 14 million were shared. Assay: immunoSEQ multiplex PCR; the TCRdb copy retains only in-frame clones and omits some. V, J and clone size are those of that table, while D and trimming were read from the DNA. The data contain some 130,000 clones, approximately 61% of them singletons. Study observations and caveats: The availability of immune exposure information extended only to CMV serostatus. At a 0.05 false discovery rate, a later analysis found 16,951 TCR beta sequences to be associated with HLA alleles. Presence/absence analyses assumed roughly uniform sequencing depth across donors, which may not hold.

A remark on this clone: What it binds is not known.

The sample was PBMCs. The receptor's source is a human donor in good health. The gene calls are TRBV5-1 and TRBJ2-3; 9 nucleotides align to TRBD1. This CDR3 reads CASSWPGQGRDTQYF. CDR3 coding DNA: TGCGCCAGCAGCTGGCCGGGACAGGGTCGAGATACGCAGTATTTT.